This TCR beta chain came from a study of T cells in Graves' hyperthyroidism and ophthalmopathy. The length of the CDR3 is 14 residues. V lost 7 bases and J lost 1, with 13 bases in between. Per germline, CDR1 SGHTA and CDR2 FQGNSA. RNA transcripts provided the source from which TCR beta CDR3 regions were amplified. RT-PCR in the first round (using the HTBI primer set) targeted the TCR CDR3. TCRdb fed the multiplex PCR reads into MiXCR, producing one record per CDR3 protein. The repertoire holds around 570,000 distinct CDR3 sequences, about 20% seen once, with 47% in the top ten. Only a few counts were recorded for this clonotype.

This TCR was recovered from a man in his forties or fifties with Graves' ophthalmopathy. Sequenced sample: blood. This chain uses TRBV7-2 with TRBJ1-1, with D unresolved. CDR3 loop: CASNLLLPNTEAFF. CDR3 sequence (DNA): TGTGCCAGCAACCTCCTTCTACCGAACACTGAAGCTTTCTTT.